Listed below are T cell receptor beta chains from one sample, sequenced in a study of cytomegalovirus exposure and HLA in healthy donors. Profiling relied on immunoSEQ multiplex PCR, and the TCRdb table lists in-frame clones only, not all of them. The sample comprises approximately 150,000 clones, less than 85% of which are singletons, and around 6.3% rests with the top ten. The sample was PBMCs. All receptors come from a middle-aged man in good health and CMV-seropositive. The CDR3 runs from the conserved cysteine through the conserved F or W. A row's size may be missing; if present it is once, few, many or a size class.

size,V,J,CDR3
-,TRBV2,TRBJ2-5,CASIRVLAQETQYF
-,TRBV5-1,TRBJ2-7,CASGWVAGAQDEQYF
-,TRBV6-1,TRBJ1-6,CASKGTGGNSPLHF
once,TRBV10-1,TRBJ1-1,CASSEWGHTEAFF
once,TRBV11-2,TRBJ2-7,CASSHLAGDYEQYF
-,TRBV7-6,TRBJ2-1,CASSHQGNNEQFF
-,TRBV5-1,-,CASSLVGLGGAYEQYF
-,TRBV5-1,TRBJ1-4,CASSLAGTEVEKLFF
-,TRBV12-5,TRBJ1-1,CASGLYPVENTEAFF
-,TRBV7-9,TRBJ2-1,CASSSTRAGDNEQFF
few,TRBV4-2,TRBJ2-2,CASSPPRRPSGSNTGELFF
-,TRBV2,TRBJ2-7,CASSPGAREQYF
-,TRBV28,TRBJ2-3,CASYRVATDTRYF
-,TRBV5-4,TRBJ1-1,CASSQSKGSTEAFF
-,TRBV6-5,TRBJ1-1,CASSGEGVWAFF
-,TRBV7-9,TRBJ1-3,CASSPIQQGPGYTIYF
-,TRBV6-5,TRBJ1-2,CASSPPGQGDGYTF
-,TRBV2,TRBJ2-7,CASSERLAVAYEQYF
-,TRBV7-9,TRBJ2-2,CSSSAPGGDTGELFF
-,TRBV28,TRBJ2-6,CASRTGGSGANVLTF
-,TRBV29-1,TRBJ2-7,CSVGGLAGTYEQYF
few,TRBV10-3,TRBJ1-6,CATGEGGPGGGSPLHF
once,TRBV5-1,TRBJ2-2,CASSLGQNTGELFF
-,TRBV29-1,TRBJ2-7,CSASEGTGNYEQYF
few,TRBV9,TRBJ2-1,CASSDSGSSYNEQFF